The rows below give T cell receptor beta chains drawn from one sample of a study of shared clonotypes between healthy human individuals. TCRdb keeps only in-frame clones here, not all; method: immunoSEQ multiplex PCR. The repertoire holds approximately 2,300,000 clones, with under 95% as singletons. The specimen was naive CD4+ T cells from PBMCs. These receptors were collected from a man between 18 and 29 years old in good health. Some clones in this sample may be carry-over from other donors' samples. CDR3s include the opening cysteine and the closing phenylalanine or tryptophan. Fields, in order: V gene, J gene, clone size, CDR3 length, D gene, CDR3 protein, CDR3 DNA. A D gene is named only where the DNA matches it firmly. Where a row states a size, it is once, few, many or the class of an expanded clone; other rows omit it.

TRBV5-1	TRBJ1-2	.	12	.	CASSSPPGGYTF	TGCGCCAGCAGCTCCCCCCCAGGGGGCTACACCTTC
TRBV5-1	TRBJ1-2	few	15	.	CASSLQGTPNYGYTF	TGCGCCAGCAGCTTACAGGGAACCCCTAACTATGGCTACACCTTC
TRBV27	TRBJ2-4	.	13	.	CASSGDFGNIQYF	TGTGCCAGCAGCGGGGACTTTGGAAACATTCAGTACTTC
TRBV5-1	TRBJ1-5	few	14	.	CASSFEGGAQPQHF	TGCGCCAGCAGCTTCGAGGGAGGGGCTCAGCCCCAGCATTTT
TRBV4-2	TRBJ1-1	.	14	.	CASTQGTLDAEAFF	TGTGCCAGCACCCAAGGGACGCTGGACGCTGAAGCTTTCTTT
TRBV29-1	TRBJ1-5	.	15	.	CSVSVGVGRSQPRHF	TGCAGCGTTTCTGTCGGAGTTGGACGCAGTCAGCCCCGGCATTTT
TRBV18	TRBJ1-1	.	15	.	CASSPGRRVGTEAFF	TGTGCCAGCTCACCGGGCAGGAGGGTGGGCACTGAAGCTTTCTTT
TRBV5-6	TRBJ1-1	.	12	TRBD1	CASSTRGTEAFF	TGTGCCAGCAGCACCAGGGGGACTGAAGCTTTCTTT
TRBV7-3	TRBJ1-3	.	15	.	CASSFGRPSGNTIYF	TGTGCCAGCAGCTTCGGAAGACCCTCTGGAAACACCATATATTTT
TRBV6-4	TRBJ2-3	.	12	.	CASSDYSDTQYF	TGTGCCAGCAGTGACTATTCAGATACGCAGTATTTT
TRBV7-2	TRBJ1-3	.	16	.	CASSLVSTSSGNTIYF	TGTGCCAGCAGCTTAGTATCGACGAGCTCTGGAAACACCATATATTTT
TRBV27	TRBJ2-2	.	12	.	CASSTLGRELFF	TGTGCCAGCAGTACCCTCGGCCGGGAGCTGTTTTTT
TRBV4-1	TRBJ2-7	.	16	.	CASSQDPGDNPYEQYF	TGCGCCAGCAGCCAAGATCCAGGGGACAACCCCTACGAGCAGTACTTC
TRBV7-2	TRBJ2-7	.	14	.	CASSLGTWSYEQYF	TGTGCCAGCAGCTTAGGCACCTGGTCCTACGAGCAGTACTTC
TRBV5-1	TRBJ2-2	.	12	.	CASSLSTGELFF	TGCGCCAGCAGCTTGTCCACCGGGGAGCTGTTTTTT
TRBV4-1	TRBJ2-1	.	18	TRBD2	CASSQDALEREFRNEQFF	TGCGCCAGCAGCCAAGATGCGTTGGAGCGGGAGTTTAGGAATGAGCAGTTCTTC
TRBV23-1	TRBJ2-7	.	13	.	CASSQPRSYEQYF	TGCGCCAGCAGTCAACCACGTTCCTACGAGCAGTACTTC
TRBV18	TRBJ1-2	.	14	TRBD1	CASSPTGLGDGYTF	TGTGCCAGCTCCCCGACAGGGCTAGGGGATGGCTACACCTTC
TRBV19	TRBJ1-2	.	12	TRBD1	CASSLQGIGYTF	TGTGCCAGTAGTTTACAGGGGATTGGCTACACCTTC
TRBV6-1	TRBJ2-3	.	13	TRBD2	CASSEEASGTQYF	TGTGCCAGCAGTGAAGAGGCTAGCGGCACGCAGTATTTT
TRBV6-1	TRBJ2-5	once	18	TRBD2	CASSERETSGRGQETQYF	TGTGCCAGCAGTGAACGTGAGACTAGCGGGAGAGGGCAAGAGACCCAGTACTTC
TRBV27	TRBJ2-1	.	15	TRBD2	CASRSGTSRYNEQFF	TGTGCCAGCAGATCCGGGACTAGCAGATACAATGAGCAGTTCTTC
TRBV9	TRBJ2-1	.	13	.	CASSVSPTNEQFF	TGTGCCAGCAGCGTATCCCCTACCAATGAGCAGTTCTTC
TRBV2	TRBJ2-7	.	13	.	CASNKPGAYEQYF	TGTGCCAGCAATAAACCGGGAGCCTACGAGCAGTACTTC
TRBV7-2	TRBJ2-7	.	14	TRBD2	CASSLGLSAYEQYF	TGTGCCAGCAGCTTGGGACTATCCGCCTACGAGCAGTACTTC
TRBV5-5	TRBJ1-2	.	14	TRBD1	CASSPGEGASGYTF	TGTGCCAGCAGCCCGGGTGAGGGGGCAAGTGGCTACACCTTC
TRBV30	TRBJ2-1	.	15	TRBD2	CAWSPGLAGAHEQFF	TGTGCCTGGAGCCCTGGACTAGCGGGAGCTCATGAGCAGTTCTTC
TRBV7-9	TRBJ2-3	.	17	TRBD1	CASSLALGTDSTDTQYF	TGTGCCAGCAGCTTAGCCCTCGGGACAGATAGCACAGATACGCAGTATTTT
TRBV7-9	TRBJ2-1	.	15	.	CASSFGGGGYNEQFF	TGTGCCAGCAGCTTTGGCGGAGGGGGATACAATGAGCAGTTCTTC
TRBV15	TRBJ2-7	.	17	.	CATSSGGLRDFSYEQYF	TGTGCCACCAGCAGCGGGGGCCTCAGGGACTTCTCCTACGAGCAGTACTTC
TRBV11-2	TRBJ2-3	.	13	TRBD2	CASSRLAVPTQYF	TGTGCCAGCAGCCGACTAGCGGTCCCTACGCAGTATTTT
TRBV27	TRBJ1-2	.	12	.	CASSSFGGGYTF	TGTGCCAGCAGTTCCTTTGGGGGTGGCTACACCTTC
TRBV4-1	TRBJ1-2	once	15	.	CASSPRSGPNYGYTF	TGCGCCAGCAGCCCTAGAAGCGGTCCTAACTATGGCTACACCTTC
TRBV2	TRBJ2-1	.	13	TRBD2	CASSPNTSGSRFF	TGTGCCAGCAGTCCAAACACTAGCGGGAGTCGGTTCTTC
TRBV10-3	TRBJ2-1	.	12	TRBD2	CAISFSGRVEFF	TGTGCCATCAGTTTCTCCGGGAGGGTAGAGTTCTTC
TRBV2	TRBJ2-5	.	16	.	CASSAALGLAIETQYF	TGTGCCAGCAGTGCCGCGCTTGGGCTAGCGATAGAGACCCAGTACTTC
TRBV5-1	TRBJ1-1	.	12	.	CASSGDSAEAFF	TGCGCCAGCAGCGGAGACAGCGCTGAAGCTTTCTTT
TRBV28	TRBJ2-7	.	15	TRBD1	CASSPVTGAPYEQYF	TGTGCCAGCAGTCCCGTTACAGGGGCCCCCTACGAGCAGTACTTC
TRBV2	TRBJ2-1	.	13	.	CASRTDPGNEQFF	TGTGCCAGCAGGACCGACCCAGGCAATGAGCAGTTCTTC
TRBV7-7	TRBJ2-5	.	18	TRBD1	CASSNGPYRDRGQETQYF	TGTGCCAGCAGCAACGGACCGTACCGGGACAGGGGACAAGAGACCCAGTACTTC
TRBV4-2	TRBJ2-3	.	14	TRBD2	CASSIRGEGDTQYF	TGTGCCAGCAGCATCAGAGGGGAGGGTGATACGCAGTATTTT
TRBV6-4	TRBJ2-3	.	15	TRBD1	CASSLGTGGPDTQYF	TGTGCCAGCAGTCTGGGGACAGGGGGACCAGATACGCAGTATTTT
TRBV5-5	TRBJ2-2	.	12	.	CATARINGELFF	TGTGCCACCGCCAGGATAAACGGGGAGCTGTTTTTT
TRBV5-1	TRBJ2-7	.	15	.	CASSLVAGREGEQYF	TGCGCCAGCAGCTTGGTCGCGGGACGAGAGGGCGAGCAGTACTTC
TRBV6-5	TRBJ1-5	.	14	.	CASSYRREDQPQHF	TGTGCCAGCAGTTACCGCAGGGAAGATCAGCCCCAGCATTTT
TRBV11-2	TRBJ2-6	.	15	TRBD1	CASSFRGPGANVLTF	TGTGCCAGCAGCTTTAGGGGGCCTGGGGCCAACGTCCTGACTTTC
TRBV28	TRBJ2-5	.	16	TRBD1	CASSYSTGQGGETQYF	TGTGCCAGCAGTTACTCGACGGGACAGGGTGGAGAGACCCAGTACTTC
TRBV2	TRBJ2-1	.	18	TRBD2	CASSAPGLAGGSYNEQFF	TGTGCCAGCAGTGCCCCGGGACTAGCGGGAGGAAGCTACAATGAGCAGTTCTTC
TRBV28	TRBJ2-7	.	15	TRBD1	CASSPTGGSTYEQYF	TGTGCCAGCAGCCCCACAGGGGGTTCCACCTACGAGCAGTACTTC
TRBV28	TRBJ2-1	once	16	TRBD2	CASSPPGLAGNNEQFF	TGTGCCAGCAGTCCGCCGGGACTAGCGGGAAACAATGAGCAGTTCTTC
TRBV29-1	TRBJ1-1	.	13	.	CSVLRGWGTEAFF	TGCAGCGTTCTCAGGGGATGGGGGACTGAAGCTTTCTTT
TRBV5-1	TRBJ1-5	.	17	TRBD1	CASSLAPPTGVDQPQHF	TGCGCCAGCAGCTTGGCCCCCCCGACAGGGGTAGACCAGCCCCAGCATTTT
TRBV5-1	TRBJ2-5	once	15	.	CASGATGINQETQYF	TGCGCCAGCGGGGCTACAGGAATAAACCAAGAGACCCAGTACTTC
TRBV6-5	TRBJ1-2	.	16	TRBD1	CASSYSSSRTGNGYTF	TGTGCCAGCAGTTACTCGAGTAGTCGGACAGGGAATGGCTACACCTTC
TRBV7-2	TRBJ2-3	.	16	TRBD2	CASSPASGHPTDTQYF	TGTGCCAGCAGCCCAGCTAGCGGCCATCCCACAGATACGCAGTATTTT